The 4 T cell receptor beta chains presented below share a single source sample, sequenced in a study of early T cells in non-severe SARS-CoV-2 infection. TCRdb re-derived calls from the 5' RACE reads in MiXCR, one entry per CDR3 protein. This table holds about 56,000 distinct CDR3 sequences, about 15% found once. Sequencing was performed on whole blood, taken at baseline. The receptors shown here come from an adult who was a healthcare worker with PCR-confirmed SARS-CoV-2 infection or an uninfected control (not recorded which).

This clonotype has at least ten counts. The CDR3 sequence: CASSLDLSTSGGEQYF. The CDR3 nucleotides are TGTGCCAGCAGCTTAGATCTCTCGACTAGCGGAGGGGAGCAGTACTTC. The chain couples TRBV7-2 to TRBJ2-7; 9 bases map to TRBD2. V shed 1 base and J 7 bases; nucleotides not matched to a gene: 11. There are 16 residues in the CDR3. Germline CDR1 and CDR2: SGHTA and FQGNSA.

Comment on this clonotype: This may stem from a read error, because a much larger clone lies one nucleotide away. The rearrangement joins TRBV2 to TRBJ2-1; D may be TRBD1 (7 bases). The V gene's germline CDR1 is SNHLY and CDR2 FYNNEI. There are 14 residues in the CDR3. Trimming stripped 11 bases from V and 4 bases from J, with 18 bases between. In nucleotides, the CDR3 is TGTGCCGCCCTGGCGGGACAGACTTACAATGAGCAGTTCTTC. It codes for CAALAGQTYNEQFF. The full variable domain, completed using reference TRBV2 and TRBJ2-1, is EPEVTQTPSHQVTQMGQEVILRCVPISNHLYFYWYRQILGQKVEFLVSFYNNEISEKSEIFDDQFSVERPDGSNFTLKIRSTKLEDSAMYFCAALAGQTYNEQFFGPGTRLTVL.

This clonotype was detected a few times. V and J are TRBV5-1 and TRBJ2-7; 9 bases are a match to TRBD1. Per the germline V gene, CDR1 is SGHRS and CDR2 is YFSETQ. V shed 5 bases and J 3 bases; nucleotides not matched to a gene: 6. This CDR3 spans 14 amino acids. CDR3 bases: TGCGCCAGCAGATCGACAGGGGGAAGCTACGAGCAGTACTTC. This translates into CASRSTGGSYEQYF.

This clonotype was counted a few times. J is TRBJ1-4 and V is TRBV20-1; no firm D call. This CDR3 is 15 amino acids long. The germline V and J ends were trimmed by 6 bases and 0 bases, with 14 bases remaining between them. Per the germline V gene, CDR1 is DFQATT and CDR2 is SNEGSKA (reference sequence). The CDR3 reads CSAMHLEATNEKLFF. In DNA form, the CDR3 reads TGCAGTGCGATGCATTTGGAGGCAACTAATGAAAAACTGTTTTTT.